The clone carrying this T cell receptor beta chain was seen a single time. The record originates from a study of control samples from healthy donors and cancer patients. Generated by immunoSEQ multiplex PCR, the TCRdb table keeps only in-frame clones and is missing some. Among about 83,000 clones listed, 91% were seen once. Germline V lookup: CDR1 SGHNT, CDR2 YYREEE (reference sequence). Losses at the gene ends were 5 bases for V and 0 bases for J; bases not matched to a gene: 11. The CDR3 is 18 amino acids. Sequencing used blood. The clonotype originates from a man in his thirties or forties in good health. This chain joins TRBV5-4 and TRBJ2-1, with 10 bases aligning to TRBD1. The CDR3 bases are TGTGCCAGCAGGGGACAGGGGCCGCTGGTAGGCTCCTACAATGAGCAGTTCTTC. It encodes CASRGQGPLVGSYNEQFF.